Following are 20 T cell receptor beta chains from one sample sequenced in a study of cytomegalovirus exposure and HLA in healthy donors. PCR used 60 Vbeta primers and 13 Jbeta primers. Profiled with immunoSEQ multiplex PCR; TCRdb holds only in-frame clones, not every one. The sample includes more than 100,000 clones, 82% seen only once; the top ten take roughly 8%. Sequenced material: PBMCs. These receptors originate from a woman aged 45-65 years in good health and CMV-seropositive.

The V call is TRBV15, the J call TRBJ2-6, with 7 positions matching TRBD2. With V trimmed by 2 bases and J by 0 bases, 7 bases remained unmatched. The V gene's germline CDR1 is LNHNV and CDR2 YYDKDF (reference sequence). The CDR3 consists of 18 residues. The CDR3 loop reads CATSRSGTTSSGANVLTF. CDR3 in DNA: TGTGCCACCAGCAGATCCGGGACTACCTCCTCTGGGGCCAACGTCCTGACTTTC.

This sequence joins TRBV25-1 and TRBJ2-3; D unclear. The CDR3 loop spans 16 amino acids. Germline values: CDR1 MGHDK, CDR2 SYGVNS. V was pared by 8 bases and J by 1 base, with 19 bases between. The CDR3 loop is CASGRSLDTGTDTQYF. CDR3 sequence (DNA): TGTGCCAGCGGCCGCAGTCTTGACACGGGCACAGATACGCAGTATTTT.

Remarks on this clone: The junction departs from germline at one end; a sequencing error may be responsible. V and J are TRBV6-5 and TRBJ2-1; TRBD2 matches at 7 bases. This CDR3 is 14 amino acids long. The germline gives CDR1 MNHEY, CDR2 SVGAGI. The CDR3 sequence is CASNSWASGNGQFF. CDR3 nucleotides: TGTGCCAGCAACTCTTGGGCTAGCGGCAATGGGCAGTTCTTC.

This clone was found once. The CDR3 DNA follows: TGTGCCTGGAGAGTAGCGGGAGGGCGTGAGACCCAGTACTTC. Amino acid sequence: CAWRVAGGRETQYF. V usage is TRBV30 and J usage is TRBJ2-5; 11 bases are shared with TRBD2. Germline CDR1 GTSNPN, CDR2 SVGIG (reference sequence). The ends lost 3 bases at V and 5 bases at J; junction bases unmatched: 5. The CDR3 is 14 amino acids.

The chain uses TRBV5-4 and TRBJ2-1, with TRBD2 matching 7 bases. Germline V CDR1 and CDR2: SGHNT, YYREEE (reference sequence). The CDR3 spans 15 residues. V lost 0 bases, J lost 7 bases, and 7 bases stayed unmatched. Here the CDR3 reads CASSLARSGGNEQFF. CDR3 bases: TGTGCCAGCAGCTTGGCCCGGTCGGGAGGTAATGAGCAGTTCTTC.

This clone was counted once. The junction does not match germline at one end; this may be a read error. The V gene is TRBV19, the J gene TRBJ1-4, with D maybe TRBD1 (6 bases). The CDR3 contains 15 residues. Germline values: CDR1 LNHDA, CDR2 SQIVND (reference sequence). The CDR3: CASSKGGATNEKLLF. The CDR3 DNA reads TGTGCCAGTAGCAAAGGGGGGGCAACTAATGAAAAACTGCTTTTT.

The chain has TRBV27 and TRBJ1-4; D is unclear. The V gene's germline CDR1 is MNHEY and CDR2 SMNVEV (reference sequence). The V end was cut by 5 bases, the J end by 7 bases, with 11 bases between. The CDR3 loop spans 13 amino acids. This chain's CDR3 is CASSTGHREKLFF. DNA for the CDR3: TGTGCCAGCAGTACGGGTCATCGTGAAAAACTGTTTTTT.

CDR3 sequence reads: CASSDSRSNQPQHF. CDR3 sequence (DNA): TGTGCCAGCAGTGACAGTCGTAGCAATCAGCCCCAGCATTTT. The V gene is TRBV2, the J gene TRBJ1-5; unclear D gene. The CDR3 runs to 14 residues. The V end was cut by 3 bases, the J end by 0 bases, with 6 bases between. Germline V gene lookup returns CDR1 SNHLY and CDR2 FYNNEI.

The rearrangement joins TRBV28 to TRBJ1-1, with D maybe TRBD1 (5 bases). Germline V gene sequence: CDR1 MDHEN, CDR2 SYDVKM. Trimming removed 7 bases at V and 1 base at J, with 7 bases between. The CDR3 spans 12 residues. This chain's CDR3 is CASTDRNTEAFF. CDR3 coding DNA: TGTGCCAGCACCGACAGGAACACTGAAGCTTTCTTT.

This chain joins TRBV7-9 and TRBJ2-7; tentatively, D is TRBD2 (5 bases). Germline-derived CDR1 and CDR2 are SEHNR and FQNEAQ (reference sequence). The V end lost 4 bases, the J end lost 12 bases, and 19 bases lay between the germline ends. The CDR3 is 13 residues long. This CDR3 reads CASSSGNMGSVYF. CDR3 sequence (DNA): TGTGCCAGCAGCTCCGGGAATATGGGGTCAGTGTACTTC.

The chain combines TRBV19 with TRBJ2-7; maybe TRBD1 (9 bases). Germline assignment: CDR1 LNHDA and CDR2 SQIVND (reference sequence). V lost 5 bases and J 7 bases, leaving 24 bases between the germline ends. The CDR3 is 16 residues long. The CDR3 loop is CASSPGRGTGHGEQYF. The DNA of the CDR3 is TGTGCCAGTAGTCCCGGGAGGGGGACAGGGCACGGGGAGCAGTACTTC.

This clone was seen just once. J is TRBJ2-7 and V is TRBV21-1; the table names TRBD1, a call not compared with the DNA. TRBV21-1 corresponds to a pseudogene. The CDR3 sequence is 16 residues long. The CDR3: CASSKECEDSSYEQYF. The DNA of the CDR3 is TGTGCCAGCAGCAAAGAATGTGAGGACAGCTCCTACGAGCAGTACTTC.

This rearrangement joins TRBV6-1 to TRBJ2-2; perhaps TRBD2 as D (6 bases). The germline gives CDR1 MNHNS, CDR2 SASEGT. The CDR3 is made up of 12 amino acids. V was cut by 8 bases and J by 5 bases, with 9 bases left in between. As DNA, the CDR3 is TGTGCCAGCGCCGGGAGAACCGGGGAGCTGTTTTTT. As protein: CASAGRTGELFF.

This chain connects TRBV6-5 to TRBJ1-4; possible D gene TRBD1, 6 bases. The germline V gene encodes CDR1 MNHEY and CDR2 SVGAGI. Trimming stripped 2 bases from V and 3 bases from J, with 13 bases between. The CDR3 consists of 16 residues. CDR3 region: CASSYDGGDPNEKLFF. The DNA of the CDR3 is TGTGCCAGCAGTTACGATGGGGGCGACCCTAATGAAAAACTGTTTTTT.

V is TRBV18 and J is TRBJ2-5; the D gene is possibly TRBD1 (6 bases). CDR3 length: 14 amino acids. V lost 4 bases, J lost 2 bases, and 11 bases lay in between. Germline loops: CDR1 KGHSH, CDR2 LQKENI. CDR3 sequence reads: CASSRTGTQETQYF. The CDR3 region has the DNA TGTGCCAGCTCACGTACAGGGACGCAAGAGACCCAGTACTTC.

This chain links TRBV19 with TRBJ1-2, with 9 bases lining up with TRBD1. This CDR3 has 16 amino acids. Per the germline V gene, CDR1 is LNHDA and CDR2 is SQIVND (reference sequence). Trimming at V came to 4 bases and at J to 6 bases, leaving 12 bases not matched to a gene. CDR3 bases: TGTGCCAGTAGTACCCATGGACAGGGGATGAGCGATGGCTACACCTTC. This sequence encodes CASSTHGQGMSDGYTF.

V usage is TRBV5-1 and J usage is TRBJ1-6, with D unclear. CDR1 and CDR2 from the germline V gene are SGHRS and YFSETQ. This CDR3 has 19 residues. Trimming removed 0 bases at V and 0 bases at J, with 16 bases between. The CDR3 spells CASSLVTELGSSYNSPLHF. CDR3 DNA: TGCGCCAGCAGCTTGGTAACCGAATTAGGGAGCTCCTATAATTCACCCCTCCACTTT.

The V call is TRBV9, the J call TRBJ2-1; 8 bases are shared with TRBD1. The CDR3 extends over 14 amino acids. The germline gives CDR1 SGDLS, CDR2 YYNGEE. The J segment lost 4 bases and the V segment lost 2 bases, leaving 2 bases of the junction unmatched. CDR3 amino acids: CASSVWTGYNEQFF. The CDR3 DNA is TGTGCCAGCAGCGTGTGGACAGGGTACAATGAGCAGTTCTTC.

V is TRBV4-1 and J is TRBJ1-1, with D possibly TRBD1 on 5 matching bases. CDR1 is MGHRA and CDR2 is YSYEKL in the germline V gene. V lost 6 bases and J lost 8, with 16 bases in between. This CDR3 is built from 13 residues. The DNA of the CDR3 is TGCGCCAGCAGTTACTCAGGGTCCCGAGAAGCTTTCTTT. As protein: CASSYSGSREAFF.

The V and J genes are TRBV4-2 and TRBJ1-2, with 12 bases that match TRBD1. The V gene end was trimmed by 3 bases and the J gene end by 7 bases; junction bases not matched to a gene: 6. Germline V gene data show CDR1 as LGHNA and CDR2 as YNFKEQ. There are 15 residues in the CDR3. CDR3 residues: CASSHRDRGRAGYTF. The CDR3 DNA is TGTGCCAGCAGCCACAGGGACAGGGGGCGGGCTGGCTACACCTTC.